Sequencing of this TCR beta chain was carried out in a study of blood T cells in healthy people across ages. Overall study results and limits: More naive CD4+ cells and higher diversity marked long-lived donors relative to aged donors. Estimated diversity across one million T cells was deemed an underestimate. Possibly, changes in expanded clonotypes were confounded because donor CMV status was unknown.

This CDR3 is 17 amino acids long. The germline gives CDR1 KGHDR, CDR2 SFDVKD. The V segment lost 2 bases and the J segment 1 base; nucleotides outside the gene matches: 5. This clonotype showed up just a few times. What it binds is not known. Together with a sample-barcoded 5' primer, a J-beta primer mix was included in a second PCR lasting roughly 6 to 12 cycles. Each CDR3 protein is one row after TCRdb ran MiXCR on the 5' RACE reads. The sample records roughly 1.6 million distinct CDR3 sequences, around 35% being singletons. Isolated PBMCs totaled at least 6 million in each sample. The source of this sequence is a woman aged 25 to 39 in good health. The sequenced sample was blood. J is TRBJ2-3 and V is TRBV24-1, with 10 bases that match TRBD2. The DNA for the CDR3 is TGTGCCACCAGTGATTCCACAGCGGGGGGGCGCACAGATACGCAGTATTTT. This codes for CATSDSTAGGRTDTQYF.